This TCR beta chain was recorded in a study of identical twins. Via MiXCR, TCRdb re-called the 5' RACE reads, giving one row per CDR3 protein. The data show about 100,000 distinct CDR3 sequences, with 5.9% seen just once and 12% held by the top ten. From germline, CDR1 is LNHDA and CDR2 SQIVND (reference sequence). Trimming pared 7 bases from V and 3 bases from J, leaving 13 bases between. This CDR3 spans 14 amino acids. This clonotype was counted ten times or more. The chain uses TRBV19 and TRBJ2-1, with D maybe TRBD2 (6 bases). This TCR derives from a woman aged 50 to 60 in good health. Sequencing used memory T cells sorted from blood. Written as DNA, the CDR3 is TGTGCCAGTAACGGGGGAGCCGACTACAATGAGCAGTTCTTC. This translates into CASNGGADYNEQFF.